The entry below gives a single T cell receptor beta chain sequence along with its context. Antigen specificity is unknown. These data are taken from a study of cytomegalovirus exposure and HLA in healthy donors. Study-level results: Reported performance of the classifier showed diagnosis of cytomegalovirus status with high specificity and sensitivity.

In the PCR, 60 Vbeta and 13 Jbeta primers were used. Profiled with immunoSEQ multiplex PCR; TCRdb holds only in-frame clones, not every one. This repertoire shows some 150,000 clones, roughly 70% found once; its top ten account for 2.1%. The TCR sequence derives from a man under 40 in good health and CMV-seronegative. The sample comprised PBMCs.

The CDR3 sequence: CASSATGQVFSGANVLTF. The CDR3 nucleotides are TGTGCCAGCAGCGCAACGGGACAAGTATTCTCTGGGGCCAACGTCCTGACTTTC. V and J are TRBV7-6 and TRBJ2-6; D possibly corresponds to TRBD1 (6 bases). The V gene's germline CDR1 is SGHVS and CDR2 FNYEAQ. The CDR3 covers 18 residues. Trimming took off 5 bases at V and 0 bases at J, with 17 bases between the two ends.